Below, 15 T cell receptor beta chains from the same sample are listed, as sequenced in a study of T cells in Graves' hyperthyroidism and ophthalmopathy. TCR beta CDR3 sequences were amplified from RNA transcripts. The HTBI primer set was used in a first-round RT-PCR of the TCR CDR3. TCRdb fed the multiplex PCR reads into MiXCR, producing one record per CDR3 protein. This table has about 480,000 distinct CDR3 sequences, around 22% appearing once. Sequencing was done on a sample of blood. The receptors were gathered from a woman aged 25-40 years with Graves' ophthalmopathy.

This clonotype showed up many times. The rearrangement links TRBV11-2 to TRBJ1-2; a weak D match, TRBD1 (5 bases). Trimming cost V 1 base and J 6 bases, with 9 bases left between them. This CDR3 has 13 amino acids. Germline V gene lookup returns CDR1 SGHAT and CDR2 FQNNGV. The CDR3 here is CASSLAAGNGYTF. As DNA, the CDR3 is TGTGCCAGCAGCTTAGCAGCAGGGAATGGCTACACCTTC.

The sample holds a few counts of this clonotype. The chain employs TRBV5-1 and TRBJ1-2; D is unresolved. Germline CDR1 reads SGHRS; CDR2 reads YFSETQ. V dropped 2 bases and J dropped 1 base, with 9 bases sitting between them. The CDR3 consists of 14 residues. Written as DNA, the CDR3 is TGCGCCAGCAGCTTTTCGCGGATTAACTATGGCTACACCTTC. Protein product: CASSFSRINYGYTF.

This clonotype has a handful of counts. Mismatch with germline at one junction end may stem from a read error. The chain couples TRBV6-1 to TRBJ1-6; possible D gene TRBD1, 5 bases. Per the germline V gene, CDR1 is MNHNS and CDR2 is SASEGT. The length of the CDR3 is 13 residues. The CDR3 nucleotides are TGTGCCAGCAGGGAAGAGGGGTGGTCACCCCTCCACTTT. The encoded protein is CASREEGWSPLHF.

This clonotype was observed at least ten times. J is TRBJ2-7 and V is TRBV6-5; no definite D call. The V end lost 6 bases, the J end lost 3 bases, and 12 bases lay between the germline ends. The CDR3 totals 13 residues. CDR1 MNHEY and CDR2 SVGAGI come from the germline V gene. The CDR3 DNA sequence: TGTGCCAGCAGGAGAGTAGAGAGCTACGAGCAGTACTTC. As protein: CASRRVESYEQYF.

About this clonotype: A read error may be the cause here, since a much bigger clone is one base away. The chain combines TRBV10-3 with TRBJ1-2; no definite D call. CDR3 size: 13 residues. Germline V gene data show CDR1 as ENHRY and CDR2 as SYGVKD. CDR3 region: CAISESSPYGDTF. The CDR3 DNA reads as TGTGCCATCAGTGAGTCGAGCCCCTATGGCGACACCTTC.

This clonotype appeared many times. The rearrangement joins TRBV6-1 to TRBJ1-2; D unclear. Trimming cost V 0 bases and J 7 bases, with 6 bases left between them. The CDR3 runs to 12 residues. Germline V gene data show CDR1 as MNHNS and CDR2 as SASEGT. CDR3 in DNA: TGTGCCAGCAGTGAAGCTCACGGTGGCTACACCTTC. This codes for CASSEAHGGYTF.

This clonotype was counted ten times or more. The rearrangement links TRBV27 to TRBJ1-1, with D unresolved. The CDR3 has 13 residues. Trimming removed 2 bases from V and 3 bases from J, with 7 bases in between. Germline V gene lookup returns CDR1 MNHEY and CDR2 SMNVEV (reference sequence). The CDR3 is CASSLAGYTEAFF. The CDR3 coding sequence is TGTGCCAGCAGTTTAGCGGGTTACACTGAAGCTTTCTTT.

This CDR3 is CASSSRRGRVFGEQYF. CDR3 nucleotides: TGTGCCAGCAGTTCCCGGCGGGGGAGGGTGTTTGGCGAGCAGTACTTC. This chain uses TRBV6-5 with TRBJ2-7; TRBD2 matches 7 bases. The CDR3 runs 16 residues. Trimming cost V 4 bases and J 6 bases; bases outside gene matches: 15. From germline, CDR1 is MNHEY and CDR2 SVGAGI.

CDR3 amino acids: CASSPQGQNTGELFF. CDR3 DNA sequence: TGTGCCAGCAGCCCACAGGGACAGAACACCGGGGAGCTGTTTTTT. This chain joins TRBV7-3 and TRBJ2-2; D is possibly TRBD1 (6 bases). CDR3 length: 15 residues. The V and J ends lost 5 bases and 1 base respectively, with 11 bases between them. Germline CDR1 is SGHTA and CDR2 is FQGTGA. Drawing the rest from reference TRBV7-3 and TRBJ2-2, the complete variable domain is GAGVSQTPSNKVTEKGKYVELRCDPISGHTALYWYRQSLGQGPEFLIYFQGTGAADDSGLPNDRFFAVRPEGSVSTLKIQRTERGDSAVYLCASSPQGQNTGELFFGEGSRLTVL.

This clonotype showed up many times. A much larger clone lies one base from this, so it may be a read error. The V and J genes are TRBV9 and TRBJ2-7, with 7 bases matching TRBD1. J lost 4 bases, V lost 2 bases, and 6 bases had no gene match. Germline V gene sequence: CDR1 SGDLS, CDR2 YYNGEE. The CDR3 sequence is 14 residues long. CDR3: CASSVRQGTYEQYF. Written as DNA, the CDR3 is TGTGCCAGCAGCGTCAGACAGGGCACTTACGAGCAGTACTTC.

This clonotype was counted a few times. The rearrangement links TRBV2 to TRBJ1-2, with D perhaps TRBD1 (5 bases). The CDR3 has 13 amino acids. Germline CDR1 SNHLY, CDR2 FYNNEI. Trimming pared 4 bases from V and 8 bases from J, leaving 14 bases between. The CDR3 nucleotides read TGTGCCAGCAGTGGACTGGGGGAAACCGGCTACACCTTC. Amino acids: CASSGLGETGYTF.

This clonotype was recorded many times. CDR3 sequence reads: CATSRVGERVQETQYF. In nucleotides, the CDR3 is TGTGCCACCAGCAGAGTTGGGGAACGGGTCCAAGAGACCCAGTACTTC. V gene TRBV15 combines with J gene TRBJ2-5; D is unresolved. The ends were cut back, 1 base at V and 1 base at J, with 13 bases in the middle. The CDR3 is 16 amino acids. Germline V gene sequence: CDR1 LNHNV, CDR2 YYDKDF (reference sequence).

This clonotype was recorded at least ten times. The rearrangement uses TRBV28 and TRBJ2-7, with TRBD2 identical over 7 bases. This CDR3 has 16 amino acids. Germline assignment: CDR1 MDHEN and CDR2 SYDVKM. With V trimmed by 2 bases and J by 7 bases, 14 bases remained unmatched. CDR3 in amino acids: CASSLRRRAGVSEQYF. The CDR3 bases are TGTGCCAGCAGTTTACGGCGGCGGGCGGGAGTGAGTGAGCAGTACTTC.

Relative to its sample, this clonotype is medium-sized. This chain joins TRBV12-3 or TRBV12-4 and TRBJ2-7, with a tentative D call TRBD2 (5 bases). The CDR3 extends over 14 amino acids. Trimming left V 4 bases short and J 6 bases short, with 16 bases between. Here the CDR3 DNA reads TGTGCCAGCAGTTCAAATCTGGGTGGACTCGAGCAGTACTTC. This codes for CASSSNLGGLEQYF.

V is TRBV15 and J is TRBJ1-2; D call uncertain. The CDR3 has 14 residues. From germline, CDR1 is LNHNV and CDR2 YYDKDF (reference sequence). Trimming left V 0 bases short and J 8 bases short, with 13 bases between. The CDR3 loop is CATSRDEAAGGYTF. In DNA, the CDR3 is TGTGCCACCAGCAGAGATGAGGCAGCGGGGGGCTACACCTTC.